This TCR beta chain stems from a study of shared clonotypes between healthy human individuals. Study-wide findings and caveats: It was anticipated that sequencing depth would influence how many clonotypes donors shared. In a few donors, 4.5% to 5.5% of naive CD4 clonotypes appeared in common. Unshared clonotypes carried lower generation probabilities than those common to all four donors.

In regard to this clone: What it binds is unknown.

Measured with immunoSEQ multiplex PCR; TCRdb has only the in-frame clones, and not every one. The sample has some 2,000,000 clones; approximately 94% are singletons. CD45RA+ naive and CD45RA-negative memory subsets were separated from CD4+ cells. V gave up 8 bases and J gave up 0 bases, with 17 bases separating them. CDR3 length: 16 residues. Germline assignment: CDR1 SGHRS and CDR2 YFSETQ. The chain links TRBV5-1 to TRBJ1-4, with D perhaps TRBD1 (5 bases). Sequenced material: naive CD4+ T cells sorted from blood. Subset reported: CD45RA+ positively selected. The clonotype comes from a man younger than 35 in good health. CDR3 nucleotide sequence: TGCGCCAGTCGACAGTCCCTTATGGCAACTAATGAAAAACTGTTTTTT. Amino acids: CASRQSLMATNEKLFF.